The rows below give T cell receptor beta chains drawn from one sample of a study of cytomegalovirus exposure and HLA in healthy donors. Libraries were prepared by immunoSEQ multiplex PCR; TCRdb keeps only in-frame clonotypes and omits some of them. Of under 200,000 clones in the sample, around 73% were seen once. The sample comprised PBMCs. The receptors shown here come from a man aged 55 to 70 in good health and CMV-seronegative. CDR3s include the opening cysteine and the closing phenylalanine or tryptophan. Each record gives: CDR3 length, D gene, J gene, clone size, V gene, CDR3 protein, CDR3 DNA. A D gene is named only where the DNA matches it firmly. For some rows the clone size is stated as once, few or many, or as a class when expanded; others skip it.

len: 17
d_gene: -
j_gene: TRBJ2-1
abundance: -
v_gene: TRBV5-6
CDR3aa: CASSLGPQEPLYNEQFF
CDR3nt: TGTGCCAGCAGCTTGGGACCACAGGAGCCCCTCTACAATGAGCAGTTCTTC

len: 15
d_gene: -
j_gene: TRBJ2-3
abundance: few
v_gene: TRBV27
CDR3aa: CASSPVAGYTDTQYF
CDR3nt: TGTGCCAGCAGCCCAGTTGCGGGGTACACAGATACGCAGTATTTT

len: 14
d_gene: -
j_gene: TRBJ1-3
abundance: -
v_gene: TRBV7-2
CDR3aa: CASSLMAAGNTIYF
CDR3nt: TGTGCCAGCAGCTTAATGGCTGCTGGAAACACCATATATTTT

len: 16
d_gene: -
j_gene: TRBJ1-4
abundance: -
v_gene: TRBV12-1
CDR3aa: CASSFGRRTLREKLFF
CDR3nt: TGTGCCAGCAGCTTTGGCCGACGGACTTTACGTGAAAAACTGTTTTTT

len: 14
d_gene: -
j_gene: TRBJ2-3
abundance: -
v_gene: TRBV7-9
CDR3aa: CASSATRSTDTQYF
CDR3nt: TGTGCCAGCAGCGCAACTAGATCCACAGATACGCAGTATTTT

len: 15
d_gene: TRBD2
j_gene: TRBJ2-1
abundance: few
v_gene: TRBV5-4
CDR3aa: CASSLTSGRAGEQFF
CDR3nt: TGTGCCAGCAGCTTGACTAGCGGGAGGGCTGGGGAGCAGTTCTTC

len: 13
d_gene: -
j_gene: TRBJ1-2
abundance: -
v_gene: TRBV11-2
CDR3aa: CASSLKLVFGYTF
CDR3nt: TGTGCCAGCAGCCTAAAGTTGGTCTTTGGCTACACCTTC

len: 15
d_gene: TRBD1
j_gene: TRBJ2-7
abundance: -
v_gene: TRBV15
CDR3aa: CATSTSQGAPYEQYF
CDR3nt: TGTGCCACCAGCACAAGCCAGGGGGCCCCCTACGAGCAGTACTTC

len: 15
d_gene: TRBD1
j_gene: TRBJ2-7
abundance: -
v_gene: TRBV27
CDR3aa: CASSSWDRGTYEQYF
CDR3nt: TGTGCCAGCAGTTCTTGGGACAGGGGGACCTACGAGCAGTACTTC

len: 12
d_gene: TRBD1
j_gene: TRBJ1-4
abundance: -
v_gene: TRBV30
CDR3aa: CASTGGDEKLFF
CDR3nt: TGTGCCTCGACAGGGGGAGATGAAAAACTGTTTTTT

len: 16
d_gene: -
j_gene: TRBJ2-7
abundance: -
v_gene: TRBV6-1
CDR3aa: CASSEEAVAAAYEQYF
CDR3nt: TGTGCCAGCAGTGAAGAGGCGGTAGCGGCAGCCTACGAGCAGTACTTC

len: 13
d_gene: TRBD1
j_gene: TRBJ1-4
abundance: -
v_gene: TRBV6-1
CDR3aa: CASRGGLFEKLFF
CDR3nt: TGTGCCAGCCGAGGGGGCTTATTTGAAAAACTGTTTTTT

len: 19
d_gene: -
j_gene: TRBJ1-5
abundance: -
v_gene: TRBV10-1
CDR3aa: CASSESGKPTVCGNQPQHF
CDR3nt: TGCGCCAGCAGTGAGTCGGGGAAACCGACAGTCTGTGGCAATCAGCCCCAGCATTTT

len: 19
d_gene: TRBD2
j_gene: TRBJ2-3
abundance: -
v_gene: TRBV7-6
CDR3aa: CASSLAPPNSGGATDTQYF
CDR3nt: TGTGCCAGCAGCTTAGCCCCACCAAATAGCGGGGGGGCAACAGATACGCAGTATTTT

len: 12
d_gene: -
j_gene: TRBJ1-2
abundance: -
v_gene: TRBV5-1
CDR3aa: CATYTTREGYPF
CDR3nt: TGCGCCACCTATACCACCCGGGAGGGCTACCCCTTC

len: 13
d_gene: -
j_gene: TRBJ1-1
abundance: -
v_gene: TRBV19
CDR3aa: CASSLQKFESAFF
CDR3nt: TGTGCCAGTAGTCTACAGAAGTTCGAATCGGCTTTCTTT

len: 15
d_gene: -
j_gene: TRBJ2-7
abundance: -
v_gene: TRBV6-1
CDR3aa: CASSERTGSGDEQYF
CDR3nt: TGTGCCAGCAGTGAAAGAACAGGTTCAGGGGACGAGCAGTACTTC

len: 11
d_gene: -
j_gene: TRBJ1-1
abundance: -
v_gene: TRBV6-6
CDR3aa: CASRANTEAFF
CDR3nt: TGTGCCAGCAGGGCGAACACTGAAGCTTTCTTT

len: 15
d_gene: -
j_gene: TRBJ1-3
abundance: -
v_gene: TRBV6-5
CDR3aa: CASSSPTGPGNTIYF
CDR3nt: TGTGCCAGCAGTTCCCCCACAGGACCCGGAAACACCATATATTTT

len: 17
d_gene: -
j_gene: TRBJ2-2
abundance: -
v_gene: TRBV5-1
CDR3aa: CASSTRPGGKSTGELFF
CDR3nt: TGCGCCAGCAGCACCAGACCAGGGGGGAAGTCAACCGGGGAGCTGTTTTTT

len: 16
d_gene: -
j_gene: TRBJ2-4
abundance: -
v_gene: TRBV4-1
CDR3aa: CASSQVESLAKNIQYF
CDR3nt: TGCGCCAGCAGCCAAGTCGAAAGCCTAGCCAAAAACATTCAGTACTTC

len: 13
d_gene: -
j_gene: TRBJ2-5
abundance: few
v_gene: TRBV27
CDR3aa: CASRPTRGETQYF
CDR3nt: TGTGCCAGCAGACCTACTAGGGGGGAGACCCAGTACTTC

len: 16
d_gene: TRBD2
j_gene: TRBJ2-1
abundance: -
v_gene: TRBV7-2
CDR3aa: CASSSRLARVMYEQFF
CDR3nt: TGTGCCAGCAGCTCAAGACTAGCGAGAGTGATGTATGAGCAGTTCTTC

len: 14
d_gene: TRBD2
j_gene: TRBJ2-1
abundance: -
v_gene: TRBV25-1
CDR3aa: CASSSGRVYNEQFF
CDR3nt: TGTGCCAGCTCTAGCGGGAGGGTTTACAATGAGCAGTTCTTC

len: 13
d_gene: TRBD1
j_gene: TRBJ1-2
abundance: -
v_gene: TRBV27
CDR3aa: CASSRDRIYGYTF
CDR3nt: TGTGCCAGCAGTCGGGACAGGATCTATGGCTACACCTTC

len: 13
d_gene: -
j_gene: TRBJ1-1
abundance: -
v_gene: TRBV2
CDR3aa: CASSEFMNTEAFF
CDR3nt: TGTGCCAGCAGCGAGTTCATGAACACTGAAGCTTTCTTT

len: 15
d_gene: -
j_gene: TRBJ1-1
abundance: -
v_gene: TRBV27
CDR3aa: CASSLKPHRDTEAFF
CDR3nt: TGTGCCAGCAGTTTAAAACCTCACCGGGACACTGAAGCTTTCTTT

len: 18
d_gene: TRBD2
j_gene: TRBJ2-2
abundance: -
v_gene: TRBV5-1
CDR3aa: CASSLELAGGRNTGELFF
CDR3nt: TGCGCCAGCAGCTTGGAACTAGCGGGGGGTCGAAACACCGGGGAGCTGTTTTTT

len: 15
d_gene: TRBD2
j_gene: TRBJ2-5
abundance: once
v_gene: TRBV7-6
CDR3aa: CASSSTKGLKETQYF
CDR3nt: TGTGCCAGCAGCTCTACAAAGGGACTAAAAGAGACCCAGTACTTC

len: 15
d_gene: TRBD2
j_gene: TRBJ2-1
abundance: -
v_gene: TRBV7-2
CDR3aa: CASSFTSGNYNEQFF
CDR3nt: TGTGCCAGCAGCTTTACTAGCGGTAATTACAATGAGCAGTTCTTC

len: 14
d_gene: -
j_gene: TRBJ1-3
abundance: -
v_gene: TRBV7-9
CDR3aa: CASSIGGAGNTIYF
CDR3nt: TGTGCCAGCAGCATAGGGGGAGCTGGAAACACCATATATTTT

len: 14
d_gene: TRBD1
j_gene: TRBJ2-1
abundance: once
v_gene: TRBV5-1
CDR3aa: CASSSGQGYNEQFF
CDR3nt: TGCGCCAGCAGCTCGGGACAGGGTTACAATGAGCAGTTCTTC

len: 15
d_gene: TRBD2
j_gene: TRBJ2-7
abundance: -
v_gene: TRBV7-2
CDR3aa: CASSSIAGVGNEQYF
CDR3nt: TGTGCCAGCAGCTCCATAGCGGGAGTAGGGAACGAGCAGTACTTC

len: 16
d_gene: TRBD2
j_gene: TRBJ2-4
abundance: -
v_gene: TRBV6-5
CDR3aa: CASSSRGVLAKNIQYF
CDR3nt: TGTGCCAGCAGTTCTCGGGGGGTCCTAGCCAAAAACATTCAGTACTTC

len: 16
d_gene: TRBD2
j_gene: TRBJ2-5
abundance: -
v_gene: TRBV6-5
CDR3aa: CASSYSTSGVQETQYF
CDR3nt: TGTGCCAGCAGTTACTCGACTAGCGGGGTACAAGAGACCCAGTACTTC

len: 17
d_gene: -
j_gene: TRBJ2-1
abundance: -
v_gene: TRBV27
CDR3aa: CASSLRSTSRGYNEQFF
CDR3nt: TGTGCCAGCAGCCTGCGGTCGACTAGTAGGGGCTACAATGAGCAGTTCTTC

len: 13
d_gene: TRBD1
j_gene: TRBJ1-6
abundance: -
v_gene: TRBV6-5
CDR3aa: CASSRDSNSPLHF
CDR3nt: TGTGCCAGCAGTCGGGACAGCAATTCACCCCTCCACTTT

len: 15
d_gene: -
j_gene: TRBJ2-5
abundance: -
v_gene: TRBV11-3
CDR3aa: CASSSGGQRQETQYF
CDR3nt: TGTGCCAGCAGCTCCGGGGGACAGCGTCAAGAGACCCAGTACTTC

len: 15
d_gene: -
j_gene: TRBJ1-4
abundance: -
v_gene: TRBV6-5
CDR3aa: CASRKTVATNEKLFF
CDR3nt: TGTGCCAGCAGAAAGACAGTTGCAACTAATGAAAAACTGTTTTTT

len: 14
d_gene: -
j_gene: TRBJ1-1
abundance: -
v_gene: TRBV10-3
CDR3aa: CAISSTGPSGEAFF
CDR3nt: TGTGCCATCAGTTCGACAGGACCGAGTGGTGAAGCTTTCTTT

len: 15
d_gene: TRBD1
j_gene: TRBJ1-1
abundance: -
v_gene: TRBV5-1
CDR3aa: CASSLGAGGGTEAFF
CDR3nt: TGCGCCAGCAGCTTGGGAGCAGGGGGCGGCACTGAAGCTTTCTTT

len: 14
d_gene: -
j_gene: TRBJ1-5
abundance: few
v_gene: TRBV4-2
CDR3aa: CASSPQPGVQPQHF
CDR3nt: TGTGCCAGCAGCCCCCAGCCAGGGGTTCAGCCCCAGCATTTT